Each of the 5 T cell receptor beta chains below was sequenced from the same sample in a study of cytomegalovirus exposure and HLA in healthy donors. The PCR used 60 Vbeta and 13 Jbeta primers. The data were produced by immunoSEQ multiplex PCR, yet TCRdb's version contains in-frame clones alone and is incomplete. The sample carries over 120,000 clones, roughly 80% recorded once. The source material was PBMCs. All receptors come from a middle-aged man in good health and CMV-seronegative.

The chain uses TRBV19 and TRBJ1-2; D gene unclear. Trimming shortened V by 1 base and J by 1 base, and 7 bases separated the two germline ends. The V gene's germline CDR1 is LNHDA and CDR2 SQIVND (reference sequence). The CDR3 has 14 residues. CDR3 sequence: CASSIAGINYGYTF. DNA for the CDR3: TGTGCCAGTAGTATAGCCGGGATTAACTATGGCTACACCTTC.

The CDR3 DNA sequence: TGTGCCAGCAGCTTAGATTCAAGGGACAGGGGGCGAGGAGAGACCCAGTACTTC. This gives the protein CASSLDSRDRGRGETQYF. J is TRBJ2-5 and V is TRBV11-2; TRBD1 matches at 12 bases. The CDR3 has 18 amino acids. The junction had 9 bases not matched to a gene; V was cut back by 0 bases and J by 4 bases. The germline CDR1 and CDR2 sequences are SGHAT and FQNNGV. Full variable domain (rest looked up from reference TRBV11-2 and TRBJ2-5): EAGVAQSPRYKIIEKRQSVAFWCNPISGHATLYWYQQILGQGPKLLIQFQNNGVVDDSQLPKDRFSAERLKGVDSTLKIQPAKLEDSAVYLCASSLDSRDRGRGETQYFGPGTRLLVL.

The chain has TRBV7-9 and TRBJ1-4, with D tentatively TRBD1 (5 bases). The V gene's germline CDR1 is SEHNR and CDR2 FQNEAQ (reference sequence). This CDR3 comprises 14 residues. Trimming pared 5 bases from V and 7 bases from J, leaving 14 bases between. CDR3 coding DNA: TGTGCCAGCAGCGACCAGGGTACGGTTGAAAAACTGTTTTTT. It codes for CASSDQGTVEKLFF.

The rearrangement uses TRBV6-1 and TRBJ1-1, with a weak D call TRBD1 (6 bases). The CDR3 extends over 14 amino acids. Germline V gene lookup returns CDR1 MNHNS and CDR2 SASEGT. Trimming took 7 bases from V and 3 from J, leaving 15 bases between them. This CDR3 is CASTRDKTYTEAFF. CDR3 in DNA: TGTGCCAGCACCAGGGACAAAACTTACACTGAAGCTTTCTTT.

The chain uses TRBV19 and TRBJ2-5; TRBD1 matches at 7 bases. The V segment lost 5 bases and the J segment 5 bases; nucleotides outside the gene matches: 8. The CDR3 runs to 14 residues. The germline V gene encodes CDR1 LNHDA and CDR2 SQIVND (reference sequence). Written as DNA, the CDR3 is TGTGCCAGTAGTGCCCACAGGGGTGAGGAGACCCAGTACTTC. As protein: CASSAHRGEETQYF. Complete variable domain (other parts from reference TRBV19 and TRBJ2-5): DGGITQSPKYLFRKEGQNVTLSCEQNLNHDAMYWYRQDPGQGLRLIYYSQIVNDFQKGDIAEGYSVSREKKESFPLTVTSAQKNPTAFYLCASSAHRGEETQYFGPGTRLLVL.